Below are 32 T cell receptor beta chains sequenced from a single sample in a study of blood T cells in healthy people across ages. Through a sample-barcoded 5' primer and a J-beta primer mix, a second PCR was run for roughly 7 to 12 cycles. One entry per CDR3 protein, called by TCRdb with MiXCR from the 5' RACE reads. Here the sample spans some 1.1 million distinct CDR3 sequences, around two fifths being singletons. The sequencing input was blood. Receptors originate from a man younger than 35 in good health.

The V gene is TRBV11-2, the J gene TRBJ1-1; weak D call: TRBD1 (5 bases). From germline, CDR1 is SGHAT and CDR2 FQNNGV. This CDR3 comprises 15 residues. V was shortened by 3 bases and J by 7 bases, with 18 bases between the two germline ends. The CDR3 DNA reads as TGTGCCAGCAGCTTTCATGGCGCCTCGCAGGGTGAAGCTTTCTTT. Translated: CASSFHGASQGEAFF.

This chain links TRBV7-2 with TRBJ1-2; 8 nucleotides line up with TRBD1. CDR1 SGHTA and CDR2 FQGNSA come from the germline V gene. The CDR3 is made up of 20 amino acids. V lost 3 bases and J lost 3; bases outside the gene matches: 21. CDR3 protein: CASSFIAQGAPNMVDYGYTF. CDR3 sequence (DNA): TGTGCCAGCAGCTTCATAGCCCAGGGGGCGCCTAACATGGTAGACTATGGCTACACCTTC.

This clonotype appeared a few times. The chain links TRBV20-1 to TRBJ2-1, with D tentatively TRBD1 or TRBD2 (5 bases each). The CDR3 spans 14 residues. Germline V lookup: CDR1 DFQATT, CDR2 SNEGSKA (reference sequence). V was shortened by 0 bases and J by 9 bases, with 15 bases between the two germline ends. CDR3 region: CSARDYRGQSEQFF. For the CDR3, the DNA is TGCAGTGCTAGAGATTATCGGGGCCAAAGTGAGCAGTTCTTC.

Notes on this clonotype: One end of the junction is discordant with germline, which a read error may explain. The gene calls are TRBV4-2 and TRBJ2-3; D gene unclear. Germline V gene sequence: CDR1 LGHNA, CDR2 YNFKEQ. The CDR3 sequence is 13 residues long. The CDR3 sequence is CASSQDTADTLYF. DNA for the CDR3: TGTGCCAGCAGCCAAGATACTGCAGATACGCTGTATTTT.

This clonotype occurred a few times. The genes are TRBV2 and TRBJ1-2; 9 bases line up with TRBD1. V shed 3 bases, J shed 0 bases, and the junction held 20 bases outside the gene matches. Germline loops: CDR1 SNHLY, CDR2 FYNNEI. The CDR3 length is 21 residues. The CDR3 here is CASSEGRQEQGAESSNYGYTF. The CDR3 DNA reads as TGTGCCAGCAGTGAGGGTCGTCAGGAACAGGGGGCGGAAAGTTCTAACTATGGCTACACCTTC.

The chain recombines TRBV25-1 with TRBJ2-7; no clear D. The CDR3 spans 13 residues. Between the trimmed V and J ends, which lost 3 bases and 6 bases, there was a span of 12 bases. Germline lookup yields CDR1 MGHDK and CDR2 SYGVNS. The CDR3 DNA reads TGTGCCAGCAGTGAGGTTAGGAGTAGCGAGCAGTACTTC. Protein: CASSEVRSSEQYF.

The J gene is TRBJ2-2, the V gene TRBV5-1, with TRBD2 as a possible D gene (5 bases). From germline, CDR1 is SGHRS and CDR2 YFSETQ. Trimming left V 0 bases short and J 7 bases short, with 10 bases between. CDR3 length equals 14 residues. The chain's CDR3 is CASSLGSRDGELFF. The DNA for the CDR3 is TGCGCCAGCAGCTTGGGCTCCCGGGACGGGGAGCTGTTTTTT.

This clonotype occurred a few times. The chain joins TRBV20-1 to TRBJ2-3; 9 bases line up with TRBD2. Per germline, CDR1 DFQATT and CDR2 SNEGSKA (reference sequence). CDR3 size: 16 residues. V lost 5 bases, J lost 4 bases, and 13 bases stayed unmatched. Here the CDR3 DNA reads TGCAGTGCTCGCGCTCCGGGACTAGCAGGTTCAGATACGCAGTATTTT. It yields the protein CSARAPGLAGSDTQYF.

The chain couples TRBV3-1 to TRBJ1-2, with a tentative D call TRBD1 (6 bases). CDR3 length equals 14 residues. Between the trimmed V and J ends, which lost 4 bases and 5 bases, there was a span of 14 bases. The germline V gene has CDR1 LGHDT and CDR2 YNNKEL (reference sequence). The CDR3 spells CASSLTGLGYGYTF. The DNA of the CDR3 is TGTGCCAGCAGCCTGACAGGTTTGGGGTATGGCTACACCTTC.

Note on this clonotype: Relative to the germline gene, one junction end is altered; a read error may explain this. The chain combines TRBV3-1 with TRBJ1-5; D not resolved. This CDR3 is 13 amino acids long. Germline lookup yields CDR1 LGHDT and CDR2 YNNKEL (reference sequence). The chain's CDR3 is CTSSQRTNQPQHF. CDR3 coding DNA: TGTACCAGCAGCCAACGAACCAATCAGCCCCAGCATTTT.

This clonotype was detected ten times or more. V and J are TRBV11-1 and TRBJ2-1; possibly TRBD1 for D (6 bases). The CDR3 sequence is 14 residues long. Germline CDR1 and CDR2: SGHAT and FQDESV (reference sequence). V shed 5 bases and J shed 5 bases, with 13 bases lying between them. Here the CDR3 reads CASSTNRAHNEQFF. The CDR3 coding sequence is TGTGCCAGCAGCACGAACAGGGCCCACAATGAGCAGTTCTTC.

The V call is TRBV11-2, the J call TRBJ1-6; no definite D call. Trimming cost V 0 bases and J 10 bases, with 7 bases left between them. Looked up from germline, CDR1 is SGHAT and CDR2 is FQNNGV. This CDR3 spans 13 amino acids. The CDR3 nucleotides read TGTGCCAGCAGCTTAGATCCACCGTCACCCCTCCACTTT. Residues: CASSLDPPSPLHF.

The table lists this clonotype with a few counts. The rearrangement uses TRBV5-1 and TRBJ1-2, with D possibly matching TRBD1 (5 bases). The CDR3 length is 14 residues. V lost 3 bases to trimming and J lost 5 bases, with 14 bases between them. Germline V gene lookup returns CDR1 SGHRS and CDR2 YFSETQ. CDR3 loop: CASSSRDGDYGYTF. The CDR3 nucleotides are TGCGCCAGCAGCTCCCGGGACGGTGATTATGGCTACACCTTC.

For the CDR3, the DNA is TGTGCCACATCCAATTCCGGGACAGCTAATTACAATGAGCAGTTCTTC. This encodes CATSNSGTANYNEQFF. J is TRBJ2-1 and V is TRBV28; TRBD1 agrees at 7 bases. CDR3 length: 16 amino acids. Germline CDR1 is MDHEN and CDR2 is SYDVKM. The trim removed 10 bases at V and 4 bases at J, leaving 16 bases unmatched.

This clonotype was seen a few times. V usage is TRBV2 and J usage is TRBJ1-2; D not resolved. V gave up 0 bases and J gave up 2 bases, with 10 bases separating them. Germline V gene sequence: CDR1 SNHLY, CDR2 FYNNEI. The CDR3 spans 15 residues. The chain's CDR3 is CASSEAAGPNYGYTF. In DNA form, the CDR3 reads TGTGCCAGCAGTGAAGCTGCAGGACCCAACTATGGCTACACCTTC. Supplemented by reference TRBV2 and TRBJ1-2, the full variable domain reads EPEVTQTPSHQVTQMGQEVILRCVPISNHLYFYWYRQILGQKVEFLVSFYNNEISEKSEIFDDQFSVERPDGSNFTLKIRSTKLEDSAMYFCASSEAAGPNYGYTFGSGTRLTVV.

The V gene is TRBV28, the J gene TRBJ2-3; no clear D. The V end was cut by 6 bases, the J end by 0 bases, with 10 bases between. The germline gives CDR1 MDHEN, CDR2 SYDVKM. CDR3 length: 14 amino acids. The CDR3: CASREQSSTDTQYF. The CDR3 nucleotides are TGTGCCAGCAGGGAACAGTCTAGCACAGATACGCAGTATTTT.

The sample holds one count of this clonotype. This chain joins TRBV7-8 and TRBJ2-3; possibly TRBD1 for D (5 bases). Trimming pared 0 bases from V and 1 base from J, leaving 8 bases between. The CDR3 is 15 amino acids. Per the germline V gene, CDR1 is SGHVS and CDR2 is FQNEAQ. CDR3 residues: CASSLAFRGTDTQYF. CDR3 sequence (DNA): TGTGCCAGCAGCTTAGCGTTCAGGGGCACAGATACGCAGTATTTT. Drawing the rest from reference TRBV7-8 and TRBJ2-3, the complete variable domain is GAGVSQSPRYKVAKRGQDVALRCDPISGHVSLFWYQQALGQGPEFLTYFQNEAQLDKSGLPSDRFFAERPEGSVSTLKIQRTQQEDSAVYLCASSLAFRGTDTQYFGPGTRLTVL.

This clonotype was counted a few times. The V call is TRBV3-1, the J call TRBJ2-5; unclear D gene. The CDR3 is made up of 14 amino acids. Trimming took off 2 bases at V and 1 base at J, with 8 bases between the two ends. CDR1 and CDR2 (germline): LGHDT, YNNKEL (reference sequence). CDR3: CASSQFLGQETQYF. The CDR3 bases are TGTGCCAGCAGCCAATTTCTGGGCCAAGAGACCCAGTACTTC.

Only a few counts were recorded for this clonotype. The V call is TRBV20-1, the J call TRBJ1-1; the D gene is possibly TRBD1 (5 bases). Germline assignment: CDR1 DFQATT and CDR2 SNEGSKA (reference sequence). This CDR3 comprises 14 residues. Trimming stripped 1 base from V and 0 bases from J, with 9 bases between. In nucleotides, the CDR3 is TGCAGTGCTAGAGCAGGGAGCTTGAACACTGAAGCTTTCTTT. Translating it yields CSARAGSLNTEAFF.

The genes are TRBV13 and TRBJ1-6; D unresolved. Germline CDR1 reads PRHDT; CDR2 reads FYEKMQ (reference sequence). CDR3 length: 15 amino acids. The V gene lost 6 bases and the J gene lost 4 bases, with 13 bases spanning the gap. CDR3 nucleotide sequence: TGTGCCAGCAGACAAAAGGGCGGTTATAATTCACCCCTCCACTTT. It translates to CASRQKGGYNSPLHF. The whole variable domain, filled in from reference TRBV13 and TRBJ1-6, reads AAGVIQSPRHLIKEKRETATLKCYPIPRHDTVYWYQQGPGQDPQFLISFYEKMQSDKGSIPDRFSAQQFSDYHSELNMSSLELGDSALYFCASRQKGGYNSPLHFGNGTRLTVT.

Comments on this clonotype: The junction and the germline gene differ at one end; a read error may be behind it. The chain has TRBV28 and TRBJ2-4; D is ambiguous. TRBJ2-7 explains the end of the DNA better; the J call may be wrong. Germline CDR1 and CDR2: MDHEN and SYDVKM. There are 11 residues in the CDR3. The chain's CDR3 is CAGSTEYEQYF. The CDR3 DNA reads TGTGCCGGCAGTACAGAGTACGAGCAGTACTTC.

This clonotype came up many times. This chain joins TRBV12-5 and TRBJ2-1; tentative D call: TRBD1 (6 bases). Germline V gene sequence: CDR1 LGHNT, CDR2 FRNRAP. V was trimmed by 9 bases and J by 5 bases, leaving 14 bases between them. The CDR3 totals 13 residues. CDR3 sequence: CASCRDTHNEQFF. The DNA of the CDR3 is TGTGCTAGCTGCCGGGACACACACAATGAGCAGTTCTTC.

This clonotype occurred a few times. V usage is TRBV10-3 and J usage is TRBJ1-1, with D perhaps matching TRBD1 (5 bases). Germline CDR1 is ENHRY and CDR2 is SYGVKD. V was cut by 10 bases and J by 6 bases, with 21 bases left in between. The CDR3 totals 14 residues. CDR3 region: CATRPLGGVAEAFF. CDR3 coding DNA: TGTGCCACCCGGCCCCTGGGGGGTGTAGCTGAAGCTTTCTTT.

CDR3 DNA sequence: TGCGCCAGCAGCCCATGGGGGCCGGAGGACTATGGCTACACCTTC. Translation gives CASSPWGPEDYGYTF. This chain joins TRBV4-1 and TRBJ1-2, with a tentative D call TRBD1 (6 bases). CDR3 length: 15 amino acids. The germline gives CDR1 MGHRA, CDR2 YSYEKL. The V end lost 4 bases, the J end lost 3 bases, and 15 bases lay between the germline ends.

The chain carries TRBV2 and TRBJ2-2; D uncertain. The CDR3 contains 15 residues. From germline, CDR1 is SNHLY and CDR2 FYNNEI. V gave up 7 bases and J gave up 5 bases, with 17 bases separating them. The CDR3 loop is CASKRVADYTGELFF. The CDR3 DNA reads as TGTGCCAGCAAAAGAGTGGCAGATTATACCGGGGAGCTGTTTTTT.

V gene TRBV20-1 combines with J gene TRBJ2-4; possibly TRBD1 or TRBD2 for D (6 bases each). The CDR3 is 14 residues long. The germline V gene encodes CDR1 DFQATT and CDR2 SNEGSKA (reference sequence). V was shortened by 5 bases and J by 2 bases, with 13 bases between the two germline ends. The CDR3 DNA follows: TGCAGTGCTTGGGGGGCCAGTTCCAAAAACATTCAGTACTTC. Protein: CSAWGASSKNIQYF.

V is TRBV25-1 and J is TRBJ1-1, with D hard to call. The length of the CDR3 is 11 residues. V dropped 7 bases and J dropped 3 bases, with 6 bases sitting between them. From germline, CDR1 is MGHDK and CDR2 SYGVNS. The CDR3 DNA reads TGTGCCAGCACAGAGGACACTGAAGCTTTCTTT. It translates to CASTEDTEAFF.

The table lists this clonotype with a few counts. The V and J genes are TRBV7-9 and TRBJ1-2, with D unclear. The germline CDR1 and CDR2 sequences are SEHNR and FQNEAQ (reference sequence). The V end was cut by 4 bases, the J end by 2 bases, with 23 bases between. The CDR3 runs 18 residues. The CDR3 region is CASSSEFTLPEANYGYTF. CDR3 sequence (DNA): TGTGCCAGCAGCTCAGAATTCACACTCCCAGAGGCGAACTATGGCTACACCTTC.

The chain recombines TRBV20-1 with TRBJ2-1; 7 nucleotides match TRBD1. The V gene end was trimmed by 1 base and the J gene end by 8 bases; junction bases not matched to a gene: 14. The CDR3 sequence is 16 residues long. Per germline, CDR1 DFQATT and CDR2 SNEGSKA (reference sequence). DNA for the CDR3: TGCAGTGCTAGAGTTCGGCCGGGACAGAGGTCCGATGAGCAGTTCTTC. This translates into CSARVRPGQRSDEQFF.

This clonotype was seen only a few times. The V and J genes are TRBV12-5 and TRBJ2-1, with 11 nucleotides matching TRBD2. The germline V gene encodes CDR1 LGHNT and CDR2 FRNRAP. With V trimmed by 6 bases and J by 1 base, 14 bases remained unmatched. The CDR3 is 19 amino acids. CDR3 amino acids: CASGLGASGGSVSYNEQFF. The CDR3 bases are TGTGCTAGTGGCTTAGGGGCTAGCGGGGGGTCTGTATCCTACAATGAGCAGTTCTTC.

The chain joins TRBV12-3 or TRBV12-4 to TRBJ1-1; D possibly corresponds to TRBD1 (5 bases). This CDR3 comprises 13 residues. Trimming cost V 1 base and J 9 bases, with 12 bases left between them. The CDR3 loop is CASSLGLGTQAFF. The CDR3 DNA reads TGTGCCAGCAGTTTAGGCTTGGGGACGCAAGCTTTCTTT.

This clonotype appeared a few times. The chain combines TRBV20-1 with TRBJ1-5, with TRBD1 identical over 8 bases. Germline V gene lookup returns CDR1 DFQATT and CDR2 SNEGSKA (reference sequence). The CDR3 runs to 14 residues. V was clipped by 5 bases and J by 2 bases; unmatched bases: 5. Written as DNA, the CDR3 is TGCAGTGCTTCCGGACAGGGTGGCAATCAGCCCCAGCATTTT. This codes for CSASGQGGNQPQHF.